A selection of T cell receptor beta chains follows, all from one sample in a study of T-cell memory formation after mild COVID-19. TCRdb reprocessed the 5' RACE reads with MiXCR, giving one entry per CDR3 protein. The table includes about 200,000 distinct CDR3 sequences, 9.5% detected once. The material sequenced was PBMCs or a T cell subset sorted from them (not recorded which). All receptors derive from a man between 18 and 35 years old who had mild COVID-19 (a few samples of this study predate the infection). Cell type and time point are not known. Each CDR3 is given with its conserved first and last residue. D genes are given only for firm matches. A clone size is listed for some rows: how often the clone was seen (once, few, many), or a class if it is expanded.

abundance	j_gene	v_gene	d_gene	len	CDR3aa	CDR3nt
many	TRBJ1-1	TRBV3-1	-	14	CASSRWTRNTEAFF	TGTGCCAGCAGCCGATGGACAAGAAACACTGAAGCTTTCTTT
many	TRBJ2-2	TRBV6-1	TRBD2	15	CASTWDYANTGELFF	TGTGCCAGCACCTGGGACTACGCGAACACCGGGGAGCTGTTTTTT
few	TRBJ1-1	TRBV28	-	14	CASRVGLLNTEAFF	TGTGCCAGCAGAGTAGGGCTTTTGAACACTGAAGCTTTCTTT
few	TRBJ1-1	TRBV29-1	-	14	CSARSDRLNTEAFF	TGCAGCGCAAGAAGCGACAGACTAAACACTGAAGCTTTCTTT
many	TRBJ2-3	TRBV4-3	TRBD1	14	CASSQDDREDTQYF	TGCGCCAGCAGCCAAGACGACAGGGAAGATACGCAGTATTTT
-	TRBJ2-3	TRBV4-3	TRBD2	16	CASSQLAGGNTDTQYF	TGCGCCAGCAGCCAACTAGCGGGGGGAAACACAGATACGCAGTATTTT
many	TRBJ2-1	TRBV5-1	-	15	CASSLEVASAGWQFF	TGCGCCAGCAGCTTGGAGGTGGCTAGCGCGGGGTGGCAGTTCTTC
few	TRBJ2-5	TRBV7-6	TRBD1	15	CASSLALGQQETQYF	TGTGCCAGCAGCTTAGCATTGGGACAGCAAGAGACCCAGTACTTC
-	TRBJ1-4	TRBV7-3	TRBD1	14	CASSFGQANEKLFF	TGTGCCAGCAGCTTTGGACAGGCTAATGAAAAACTGTTTTTT
-	TRBJ2-1	TRBV5-1	-	16	CASSRDSLAGRNEQFF	TGCGCCAGCAGCCGGGACAGCCTTGCAGGGAGGAATGAGCAGTTCTTC
-	TRBJ1-2	TRBV29-1	-	12	CSVGFQNYGYTF	TGCAGCGTTGGTTTTCAGAACTATGGCTACACCTTC
few	TRBJ1-5	TRBV19	-	14	CASRFSDSNQPQHF	TGTGCCAGTAGGTTCTCGGATAGCAATCAGCCCCAGCATTTT
few	TRBJ2-3	TRBV6-2/TRBV6-3	-	17	CASSYLQTETRTDTQYF	TGTGCCAGCAGTTACCTACAAACCGAAACTAGGACAGATACGCAGTATTTT
-	TRBJ1-5	TRBV20-1	-	14	CSARDPGGPQPQHF	TGCAGTGCTAGAGATCCTGGGGGCCCTCAGCCCCAGCATTTT
-	TRBJ1-2	TRBV7-2	-	14	CASSFGDPIYGYTF	TGTGCCAGCAGCTTTGGGGACCCAATCTATGGCTACACCTTC
few	TRBJ2-3	TRBV4-3	-	14	CASSQERASDTQYF	TGCGCCAGCAGCCAAGAGAGGGCCTCAGATACGCAGTATTTT
many	TRBJ2-7	TRBV6-5	TRBD1	16	CASSPRQGVSSYEQYF	TGTGCCAGCAGCCCTAGACAGGGAGTAAGCTCCTACGAGCAGTACTTC
few	TRBJ2-1	TRBV6-5	-	16	CASSYSLDPAGAEQFF	TGTGCCAGCAGTTACTCGTTAGATCCAGCGGGTGCTGAGCAGTTCTTC
few	TRBJ1-2	TRBV12-3/TRBV12-4	-	13	CASSSTANYGYTF	TGTGCCAGCAGTTCGACAGCTAACTATGGCTACACCTTC
few	TRBJ2-5	TRBV12-3/TRBV12-4	TRBD2	16	CASTSTGTSGQETQYF	TGTGCCAGCACCAGTACCGGGACTAGCGGCCAAGAGACCCAGTACTTC
-	TRBJ2-1	TRBV5-1	-	14	CASSSDAGYNEQFF	TGCGCCAGCAGCTCAGATGCGGGGTACAATGAGCAGTTCTTC
many	TRBJ1-1	TRBV19	-	13	CASRIMGNTEAFF	TGTGCCAGCCGTATAATGGGGAACACTGAAGCTTTCTTT
few	TRBJ1-1	TRBV5-1	-	14	CASSWVPSDTEAFF	TGCGCCAGCAGCTGGGTCCCTTCGGACACTGAAGCTTTCTTT
many	TRBJ2-3	TRBV11-2	-	13	CASSLGNTDTQYF	TGTGCCAGCAGCTTAGGCAACACAGATACGCAGTATTTT
-	TRBJ1-2	TRBV18	-	14	CASSPPIAGSGYTF	TGTGCCAGCTCACCACCCATCGCGGGCAGCGGCTACACCTTC
many	TRBJ1-1	TRBV6-6	-	13	CAIAPSGFAEAFF	TGTGCCATAGCGCCCTCAGGGTTTGCTGAAGCTTTCTTT
-	TRBJ2-4	TRBV6-4	-	16	CASSDSTEVAKNIQYF	TGTGCCAGCAGTGACTCGACGGAGGTAGCCAAAAACATTCAGTACTTC
-	TRBJ2-3	TRBV28	TRBD2	16	CASPPHGTGGRDTQYF	TGTGCCAGCCCCCCCCACGGGACTGGCGGGAGAGATACGCAGTATTTT
few	TRBJ2-6	TRBV29-1	TRBD1	18	CSVAQPDRVIAGANVLTF	TGCAGCGTTGCCCAGCCGGACAGGGTAATTGCTGGGGCCAACGTCCTGACTTTC
-	TRBJ1-4	TRBV6-2/TRBV6-3	-	14	CASSPSDVREKLFF	TGTGCCAGCAGCCCGTCGGACGTCCGGGAAAAACTGTTTTTT
-	TRBJ2-7	TRBV5-6	-	15	CASSPDQGRPYEQYF	TGTGCCAGCAGCCCCGATCAGGGGAGACCCTACGAGCAGTACTTC
-	TRBJ1-1	TRBV20-1	-	11	CRASVNTEAFF	TGCAGGGCCTCGGTGAACACTGAAGCTTTCTTT
-	TRBJ2-7	TRBV10-3	-	13	CAISEVRAYEQYF	TGTGCCATCAGTGAGGTCAGGGCCTACGAGCAGTACTTC
few	TRBJ2-7	TRBV29-1	TRBD1	12	CSVRDSSYEQYF	TGCAGCGTTCGGGACAGCTCCTACGAGCAGTACTTC
few	TRBJ2-1	TRBV5-4	-	15	CASRLQGPVINEQFF	TGTGCCAGCAGGCTACAGGGACCGGTAATCAATGAGCAGTTCTTC
-	TRBJ2-5	TRBV28	TRBD1	16	CASSLSFLTGRETQYF	TGTGCCAGCAGTTTATCCTTTCTGACAGGGAGAGAGACCCAGTACTTC
few	TRBJ1-2	TRBV2	-	15	CASSELGYPNYGYTF	TGTGCCAGCAGTGAGTTGGGATACCCTAACTATGGCTACACCTTC
many	TRBJ2-7	TRBV6-5	-	15	CASSYSPSGGYEQYF	TGTGCCAGCAGTTACTCCCCCAGCGGCGGCTACGAGCAGTACTTC
-	TRBJ2-3	TRBV2	TRBD2	14	CASSGTSGADTQYF	TGTGCCAGCAGTGGGACTAGTGGCGCAGATACGCAGTATTTT
many	TRBJ2-3	TRBV12-3/TRBV12-4	TRBD1	16	CASSPIRGLGTDTQYF	TGTGCCAGCAGCCCTATCAGGGGGCTCGGCACAGATACGCAGTATTTT